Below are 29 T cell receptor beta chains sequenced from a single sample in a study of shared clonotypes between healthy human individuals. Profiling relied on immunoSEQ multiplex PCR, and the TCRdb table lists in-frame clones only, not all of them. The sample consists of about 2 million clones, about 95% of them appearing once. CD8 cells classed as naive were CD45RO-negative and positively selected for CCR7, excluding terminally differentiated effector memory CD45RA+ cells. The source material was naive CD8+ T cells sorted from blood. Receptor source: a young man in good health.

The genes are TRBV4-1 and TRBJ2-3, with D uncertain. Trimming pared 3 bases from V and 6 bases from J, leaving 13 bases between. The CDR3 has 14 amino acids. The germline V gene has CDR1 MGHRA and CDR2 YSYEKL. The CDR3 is CASSQSPPPDTQYF. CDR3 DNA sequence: TGCGCCAGCAGCCAGAGCCCCCCACCCGATACGCAGTATTTT.

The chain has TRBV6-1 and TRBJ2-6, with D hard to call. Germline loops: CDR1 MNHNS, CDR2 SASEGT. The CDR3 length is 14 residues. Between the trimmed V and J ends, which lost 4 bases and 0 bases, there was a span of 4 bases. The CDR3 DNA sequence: TGTGCCAGCAGTGTGGTCTCTGGGGCCAACGTCCTGACTTTC. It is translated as CASSVVSGANVLTF.

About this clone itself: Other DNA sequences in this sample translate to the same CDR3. As DNA, the CDR3 is TGTGCCAGCAGAAGGAACACTGAAGCTTTCTTT. Translation gives CASRRNTEAFF. J is TRBJ1-1 and V is TRBV27; unclear D gene. The V end was cut by 6 bases, the J end by 1 base, with 3 bases between. Germline CDR1 and CDR2: MNHEY and SMNVEV (reference sequence). CDR3 length equals 11 residues.

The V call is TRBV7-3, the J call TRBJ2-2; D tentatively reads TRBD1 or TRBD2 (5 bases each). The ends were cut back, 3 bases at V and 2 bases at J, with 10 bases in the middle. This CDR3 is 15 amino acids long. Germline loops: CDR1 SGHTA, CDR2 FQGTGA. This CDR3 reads CASSLTGPNTGELFF. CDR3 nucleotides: TGTGCCAGCAGCTTGACGGGGCCCAACACCGGGGAGCTGTTTTTT.

The CDR3: CASSPGTAGYNEQFF. DNA of the CDR3: TGTGCCAGCAGCCCAGGGACTGCGGGTTACAATGAGCAGTTCTTC. This rearrangement joins TRBV5-6 to TRBJ2-1, with D possibly being TRBD2 (6 bases). The germline gives CDR1 SGHDT, CDR2 YYEEEE. The CDR3 has 15 residues. Trimming removed 4 bases from V and 4 bases from J, with 15 bases in between.

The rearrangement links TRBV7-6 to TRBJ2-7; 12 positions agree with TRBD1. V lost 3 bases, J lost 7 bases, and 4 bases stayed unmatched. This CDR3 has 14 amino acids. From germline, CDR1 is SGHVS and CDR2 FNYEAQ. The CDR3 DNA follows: TGTGCCAGCAGCTTGGGACAGGGGGCAACTGAGCAGTACTTC. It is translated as CASSLGQGATEQYF.

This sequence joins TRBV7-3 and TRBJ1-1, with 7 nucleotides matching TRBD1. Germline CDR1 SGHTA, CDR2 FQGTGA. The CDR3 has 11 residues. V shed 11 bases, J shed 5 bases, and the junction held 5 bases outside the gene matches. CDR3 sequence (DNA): TGTGCCGGAACAGGGGATACTGAAGCTTTCTTT. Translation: CAGTGDTEAFF.

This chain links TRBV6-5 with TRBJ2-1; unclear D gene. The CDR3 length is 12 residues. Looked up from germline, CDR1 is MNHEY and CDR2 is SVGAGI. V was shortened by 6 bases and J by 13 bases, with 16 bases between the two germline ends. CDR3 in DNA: TGTGCCAGCAGAAATGACCGCCCTGAACAGTTCTTC. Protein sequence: CASRNDRPEQFF.

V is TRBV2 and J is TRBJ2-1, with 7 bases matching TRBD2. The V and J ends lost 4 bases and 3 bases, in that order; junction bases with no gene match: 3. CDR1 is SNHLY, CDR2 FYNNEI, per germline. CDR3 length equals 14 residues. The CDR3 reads CASSVSGDYNEQFF. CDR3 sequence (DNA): TGTGCCAGCAGTGTGAGCGGGGACTACAATGAGCAGTTCTTC.

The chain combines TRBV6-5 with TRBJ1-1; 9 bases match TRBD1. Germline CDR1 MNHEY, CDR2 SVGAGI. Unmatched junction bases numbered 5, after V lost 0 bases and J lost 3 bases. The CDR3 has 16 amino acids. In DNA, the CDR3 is TGTGCCAGCAGTTACTCGGGGACAGGGAGGGACACTGAAGCTTTCTTT. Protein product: CASSYSGTGRDTEAFF.

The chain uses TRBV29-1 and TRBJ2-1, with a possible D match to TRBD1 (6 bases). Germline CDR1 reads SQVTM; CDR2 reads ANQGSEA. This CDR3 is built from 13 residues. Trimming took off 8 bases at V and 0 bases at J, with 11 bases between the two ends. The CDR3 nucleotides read TGCAGCTCCCGGGACAACTCCTACAATGAGCAGTTCTTC. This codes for CSSRDNSYNEQFF.

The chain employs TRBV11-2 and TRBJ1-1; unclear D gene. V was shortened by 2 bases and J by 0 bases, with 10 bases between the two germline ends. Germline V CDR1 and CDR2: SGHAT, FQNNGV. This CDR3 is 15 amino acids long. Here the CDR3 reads CASSLSQIMNTEAFF. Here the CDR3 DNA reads TGTGCCAGCAGCTTATCACAGATTATGAACACTGAAGCTTTCTTT.

The CDR3 DNA is TGTGCCATCAGTGCGCCGACTAGGGGGACAGATACGCAGTATTTT. This codes for CAISAPTRGTDTQYF. V usage is TRBV10-3 and J usage is TRBJ2-3; TRBD1 or TRBD2 may be the D gene (6 bases each). This CDR3 is built from 15 residues. The germline V gene encodes CDR1 ENHRY and CDR2 SYGVKD. V lost 4 bases and J 3 bases, leaving 14 bases between the germline ends.

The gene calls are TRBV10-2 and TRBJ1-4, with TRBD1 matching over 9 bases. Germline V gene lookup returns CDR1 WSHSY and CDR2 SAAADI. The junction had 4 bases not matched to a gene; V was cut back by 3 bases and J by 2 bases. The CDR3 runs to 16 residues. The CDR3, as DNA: TGCGCCAGCAGTGATTGGACAGGGGTCACTAATGAAAAACTGTTTTTT. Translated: CASSDWTGVTNEKLFF.

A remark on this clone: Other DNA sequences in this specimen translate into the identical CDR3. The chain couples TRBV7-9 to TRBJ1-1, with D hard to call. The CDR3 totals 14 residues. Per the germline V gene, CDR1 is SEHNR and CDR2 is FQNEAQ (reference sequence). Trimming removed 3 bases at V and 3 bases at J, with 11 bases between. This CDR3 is CASSFFEGDTEAFF. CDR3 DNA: TGTGCCAGCAGCTTTTTCGAGGGAGACACTGAAGCTTTCTTT.

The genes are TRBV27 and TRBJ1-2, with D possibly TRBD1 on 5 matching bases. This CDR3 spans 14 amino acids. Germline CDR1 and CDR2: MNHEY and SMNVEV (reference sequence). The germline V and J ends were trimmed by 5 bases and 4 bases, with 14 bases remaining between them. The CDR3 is CASSGVGDPYGYTF. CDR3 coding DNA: TGTGCCAGCAGTGGGGTTGGGGACCCCTATGGCTACACCTTC.

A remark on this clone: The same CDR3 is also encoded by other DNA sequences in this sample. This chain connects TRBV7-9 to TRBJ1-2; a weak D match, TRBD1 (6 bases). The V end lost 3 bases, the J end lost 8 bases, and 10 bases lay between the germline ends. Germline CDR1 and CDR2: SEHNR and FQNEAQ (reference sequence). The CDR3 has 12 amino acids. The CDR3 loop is CASSFGTTGYTF. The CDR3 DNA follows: TGTGCCAGCAGCTTCGGGACAACAGGCTACACCTTC.

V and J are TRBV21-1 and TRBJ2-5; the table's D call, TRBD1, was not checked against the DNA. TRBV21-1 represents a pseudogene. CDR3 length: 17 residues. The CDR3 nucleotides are TGTGCCAGCAGCAAAGTGCTGGACAGGAGACTTCAAGAGACCCAGTACTTC. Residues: CASSKVLDRRLQETQYF.

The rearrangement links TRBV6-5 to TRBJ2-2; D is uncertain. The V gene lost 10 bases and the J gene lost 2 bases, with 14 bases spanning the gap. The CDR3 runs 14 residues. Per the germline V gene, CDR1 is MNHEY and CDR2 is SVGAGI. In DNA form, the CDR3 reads TGTGCCACACACGGGCAGCGAAACACCGGGGAGCTGTTTTTT. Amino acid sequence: CATHGQRNTGELFF.

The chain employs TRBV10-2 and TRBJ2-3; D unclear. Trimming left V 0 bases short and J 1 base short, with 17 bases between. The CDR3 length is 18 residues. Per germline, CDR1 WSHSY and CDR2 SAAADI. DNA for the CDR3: TGCGCCAGCAGTGAGTCTATTCCCTCGGGTTTGGGCACAGATACGCAGTATTTT. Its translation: CASSESIPSGLGTDTQYF.

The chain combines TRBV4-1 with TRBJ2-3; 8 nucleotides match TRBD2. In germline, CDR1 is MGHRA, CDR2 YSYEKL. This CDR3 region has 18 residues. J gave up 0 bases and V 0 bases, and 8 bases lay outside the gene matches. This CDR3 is CASSQEPGLVISTDTQYF. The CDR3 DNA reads TGCGCCAGCAGCCAAGAACCGGGACTAGTGATTAGCACAGATACGCAGTATTTT.

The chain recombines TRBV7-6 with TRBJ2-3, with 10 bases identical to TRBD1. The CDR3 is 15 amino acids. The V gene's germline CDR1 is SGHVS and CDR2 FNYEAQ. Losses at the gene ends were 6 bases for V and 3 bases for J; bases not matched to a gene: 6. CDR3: CASSSGTGVTDTQYF. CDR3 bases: TGTGCCAGCAGTTCTGGGACAGGGGTGACAGATACGCAGTATTTT.

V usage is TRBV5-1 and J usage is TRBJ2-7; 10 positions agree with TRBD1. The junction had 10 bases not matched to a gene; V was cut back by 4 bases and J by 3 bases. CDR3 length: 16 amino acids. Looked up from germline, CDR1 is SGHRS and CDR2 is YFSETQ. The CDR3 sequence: CASSKQTGGLFYEQYF. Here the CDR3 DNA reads TGCGCCAGCAGCAAACAGACAGGGGGCTTATTCTACGAGCAGTACTTC.

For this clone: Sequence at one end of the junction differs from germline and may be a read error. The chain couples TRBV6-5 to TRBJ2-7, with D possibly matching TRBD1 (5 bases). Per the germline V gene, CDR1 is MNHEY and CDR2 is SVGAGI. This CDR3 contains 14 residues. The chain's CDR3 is CASSYSGQTYGQYF. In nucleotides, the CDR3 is TGTGCCAGCAGTTACTCCGGACAAACCTACGGGCAGTACTTC.

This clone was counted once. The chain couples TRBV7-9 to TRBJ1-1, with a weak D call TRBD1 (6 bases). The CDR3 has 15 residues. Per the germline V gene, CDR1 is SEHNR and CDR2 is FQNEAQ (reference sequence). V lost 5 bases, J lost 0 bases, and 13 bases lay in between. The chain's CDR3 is CASSPHRDLNTEAFF. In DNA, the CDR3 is TGTGCCAGCAGCCCCCACAGGGACCTGAACACTGAAGCTTTCTTT.

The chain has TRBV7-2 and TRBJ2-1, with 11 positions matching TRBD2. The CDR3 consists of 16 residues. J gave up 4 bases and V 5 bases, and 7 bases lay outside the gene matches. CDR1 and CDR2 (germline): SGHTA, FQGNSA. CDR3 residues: CASSPPGLAEYNEQFF. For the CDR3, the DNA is TGTGCCAGCAGCCCTCCGGGACTAGCGGAATACAATGAGCAGTTCTTC.

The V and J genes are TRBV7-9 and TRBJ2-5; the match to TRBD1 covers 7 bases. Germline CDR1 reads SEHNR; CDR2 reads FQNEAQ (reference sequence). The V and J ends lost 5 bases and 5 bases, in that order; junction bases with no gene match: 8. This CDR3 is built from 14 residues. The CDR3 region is CASSPTGKDETQYF. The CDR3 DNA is TGTGCCAGCAGCCCGACAGGGAAGGATGAGACCCAGTACTTC.

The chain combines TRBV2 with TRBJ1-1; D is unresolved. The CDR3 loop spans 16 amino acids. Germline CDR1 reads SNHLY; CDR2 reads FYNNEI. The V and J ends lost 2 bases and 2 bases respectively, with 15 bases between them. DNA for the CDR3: TGTGCCAGCAGTGAAAATCCGGCAGAAGCTAACACTGAAGCTTTCTTT. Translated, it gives CASSENPAEANTEAFF.

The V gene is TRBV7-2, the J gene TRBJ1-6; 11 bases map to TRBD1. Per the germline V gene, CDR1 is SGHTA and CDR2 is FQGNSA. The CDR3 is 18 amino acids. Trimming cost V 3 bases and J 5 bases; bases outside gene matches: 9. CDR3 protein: CASSLGKGQGGHNSPLHF. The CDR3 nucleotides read TGTGCCAGCAGCTTGGGTAAGGGACAGGGGGGGCATAATTCACCCCTCCACTTT.